This T cell receptor beta chain derives from a study of blood T cell repertoires in COVID-19. The overall study: Collection of acute and convalescent COVID-19 samples took place in the United States, Italy and Spain. Nucleic acid was either cDNA or gDNA, and it came from T cells, B-cell-depleted T cells, or PBMCs.

Under the authors' procedure: Reference gene primer amplification yielded estimated nucleated cell counts. Repertoires were generated with immunoSEQ multiplex PCR, while TCRdb's copy carries only in-frame clones and drops some. V and J calls and clone size come straight from that table; D and trimming were deduced from the DNA. This repertoire shows roughly 56,000 clones, around 90% found once; its top ten account for more than 10%. The sample was peripheral blood. The clonotype was recovered from a man between 60 and 75 years old with active COVID-19.

CDR3 in DNA: TGTGCCAGCAGCTTGGCTGGTAGCACCGACTACGAGCAGTACTTC. Protein: CASSLAGSTDYEQYF. The chain links TRBV5-5 to TRBJ2-7; D unclear. V lost 0 bases and J lost 3, with 13 bases in between. The CDR3 is made up of 15 amino acids. Germline CDR1 and CDR2: SGHKS and YYEKEE (reference sequence).